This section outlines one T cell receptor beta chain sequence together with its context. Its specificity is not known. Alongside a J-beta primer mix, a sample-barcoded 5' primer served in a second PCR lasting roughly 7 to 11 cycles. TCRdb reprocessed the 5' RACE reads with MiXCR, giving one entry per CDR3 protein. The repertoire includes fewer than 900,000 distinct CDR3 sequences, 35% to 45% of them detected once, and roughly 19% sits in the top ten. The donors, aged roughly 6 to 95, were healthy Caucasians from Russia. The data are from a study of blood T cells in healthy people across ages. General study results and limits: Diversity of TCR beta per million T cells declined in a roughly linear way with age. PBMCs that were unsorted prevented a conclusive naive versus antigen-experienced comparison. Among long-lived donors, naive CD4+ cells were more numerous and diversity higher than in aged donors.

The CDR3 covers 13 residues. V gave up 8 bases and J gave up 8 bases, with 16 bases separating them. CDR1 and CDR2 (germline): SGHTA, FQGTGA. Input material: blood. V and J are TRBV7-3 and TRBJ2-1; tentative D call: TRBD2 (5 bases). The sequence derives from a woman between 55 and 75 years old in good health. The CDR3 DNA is TGTGCCAGCGGCGGGTTTTCAGGCGATGAGCAGTTCTTC. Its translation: CASGGFSGDEQFF.